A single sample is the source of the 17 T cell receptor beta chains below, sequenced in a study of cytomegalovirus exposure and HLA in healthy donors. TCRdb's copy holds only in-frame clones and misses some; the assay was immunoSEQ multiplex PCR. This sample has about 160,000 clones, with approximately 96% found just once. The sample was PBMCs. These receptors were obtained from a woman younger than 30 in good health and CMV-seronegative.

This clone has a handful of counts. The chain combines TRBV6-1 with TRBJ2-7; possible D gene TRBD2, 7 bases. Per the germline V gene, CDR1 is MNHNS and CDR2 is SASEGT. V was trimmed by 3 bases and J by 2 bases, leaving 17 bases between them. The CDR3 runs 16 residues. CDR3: CASSDPPWGGPYEQYF. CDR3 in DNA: TGTGCCAGCAGTGACCCCCCTTGGGGGGGGCCCTACGAGCAGTACTTC.

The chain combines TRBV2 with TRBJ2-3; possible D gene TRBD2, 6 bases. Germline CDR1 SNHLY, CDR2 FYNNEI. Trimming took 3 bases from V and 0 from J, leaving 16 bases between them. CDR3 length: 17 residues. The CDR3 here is CASSEREGGLSTDTQYF. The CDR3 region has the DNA TGTGCCAGCAGTGAGAGGGAAGGAGGGCTTAGCACAGATACGCAGTATTTT.

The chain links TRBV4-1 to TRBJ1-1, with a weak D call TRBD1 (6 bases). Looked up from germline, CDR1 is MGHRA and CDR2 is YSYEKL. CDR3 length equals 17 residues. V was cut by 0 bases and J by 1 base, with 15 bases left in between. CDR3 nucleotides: TGCGCCAGCAGCCAAGATCCAACAGGGCCGTCGAACACTGAAGCTTTCTTT. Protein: CASSQDPTGPSNTEAFF.

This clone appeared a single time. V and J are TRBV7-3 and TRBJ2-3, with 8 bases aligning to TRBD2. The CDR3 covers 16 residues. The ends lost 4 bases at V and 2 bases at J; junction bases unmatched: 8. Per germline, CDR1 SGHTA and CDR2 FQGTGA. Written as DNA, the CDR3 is TGTGCCAGCAGCTCCCCGGGGGGGCAGACCACAGATACGCAGTATTTT. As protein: CASSSPGGQTTDTQYF.

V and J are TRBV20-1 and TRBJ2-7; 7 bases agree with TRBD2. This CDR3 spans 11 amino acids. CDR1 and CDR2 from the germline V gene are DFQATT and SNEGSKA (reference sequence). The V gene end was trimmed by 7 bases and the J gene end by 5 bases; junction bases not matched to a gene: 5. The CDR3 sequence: CSVGAGDEQYF. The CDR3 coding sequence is TGCAGTGTAGGGGCGGGGGACGAGCAGTACTTC.

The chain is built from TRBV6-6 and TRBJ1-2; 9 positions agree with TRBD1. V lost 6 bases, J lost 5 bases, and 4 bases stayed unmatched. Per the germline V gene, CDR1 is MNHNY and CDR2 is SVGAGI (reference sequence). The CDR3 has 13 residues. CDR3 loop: CASSLDRGYGYTF. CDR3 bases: TGTGCCAGCAGCCTCGACAGGGGGTATGGCTACACCTTC.

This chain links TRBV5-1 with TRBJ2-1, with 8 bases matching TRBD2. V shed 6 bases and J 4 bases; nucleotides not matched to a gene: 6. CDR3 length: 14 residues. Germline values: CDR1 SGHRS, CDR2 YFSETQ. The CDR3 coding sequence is TGCGCCAGCACCGCGGGGGGCCAGTACAATGAGCAGTTCTTC. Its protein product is CASTAGGQYNEQFF.

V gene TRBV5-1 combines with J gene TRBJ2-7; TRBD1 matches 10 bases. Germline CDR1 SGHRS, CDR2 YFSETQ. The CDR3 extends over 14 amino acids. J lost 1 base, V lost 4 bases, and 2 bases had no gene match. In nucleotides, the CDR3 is TGCGCCAGCAGCAGGGGACAGGGGTCCTACGAGCAGTACTTC. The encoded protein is CASSRGQGSYEQYF. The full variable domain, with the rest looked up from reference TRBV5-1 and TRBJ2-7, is KAGVTQTPRYLIKTRGQQVTLSCSPISGHRSVSWYQQTPGQGLQFLFEYFSETQRNKGNFPGRFSGRQFSNSRSEMNVSTLELGDSALYLCASSRGQGSYEQYFGPGTRLTVT.

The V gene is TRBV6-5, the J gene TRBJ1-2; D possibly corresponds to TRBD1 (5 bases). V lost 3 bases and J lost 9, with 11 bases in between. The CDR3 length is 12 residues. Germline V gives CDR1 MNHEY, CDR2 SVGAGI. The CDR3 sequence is CASSYSGESYTF. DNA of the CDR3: TGTGCCAGCAGTTATTCGGGGGAGAGCTACACCTTC.

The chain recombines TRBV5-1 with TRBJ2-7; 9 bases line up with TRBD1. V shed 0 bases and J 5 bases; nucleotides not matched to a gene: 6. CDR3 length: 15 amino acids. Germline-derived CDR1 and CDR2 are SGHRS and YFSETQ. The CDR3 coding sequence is TGCGCCAGCAGCTTGGAGGGACAGGGCTTCCACGAGCAGTACTTC. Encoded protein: CASSLEGQGFHEQYF.

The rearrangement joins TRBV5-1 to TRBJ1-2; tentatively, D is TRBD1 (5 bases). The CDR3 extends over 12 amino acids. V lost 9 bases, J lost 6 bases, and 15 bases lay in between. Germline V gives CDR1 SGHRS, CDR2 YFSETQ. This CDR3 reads CATKRGEDGYTF. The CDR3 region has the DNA TGCGCCACCAAAAGGGGCGAGGATGGCTACACCTTC.

The CDR3 DNA follows: TGTGCCAGCAGCTTAGTGACAGGGCTTTTGGAGACCCAGTACTTC. Translation gives CASSLVTGLLETQYF. The chain recombines TRBV7-9 with TRBJ2-5; 7 bases match TRBD1. Germline CDR1 reads SEHNR; CDR2 reads FQNEAQ (reference sequence). V lost 1 base and J lost 5; bases outside the gene matches: 7. This CDR3 spans 15 amino acids.

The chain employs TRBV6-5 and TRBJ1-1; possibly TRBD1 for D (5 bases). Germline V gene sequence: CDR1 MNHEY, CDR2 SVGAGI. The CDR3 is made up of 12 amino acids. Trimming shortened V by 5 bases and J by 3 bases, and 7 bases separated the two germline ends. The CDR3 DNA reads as TGTGCCAGCAGTCGGGACTACACTGAAGCTTTCTTT. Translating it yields CASSRDYTEAFF.

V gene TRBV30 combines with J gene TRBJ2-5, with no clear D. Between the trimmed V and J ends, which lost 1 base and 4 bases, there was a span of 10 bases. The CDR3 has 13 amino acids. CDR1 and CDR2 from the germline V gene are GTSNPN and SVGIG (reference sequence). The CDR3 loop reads CAWSGSPIETQYF. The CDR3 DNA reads TGTGCCTGGAGTGGTAGTCCGATAGAGACCCAGTACTTC.

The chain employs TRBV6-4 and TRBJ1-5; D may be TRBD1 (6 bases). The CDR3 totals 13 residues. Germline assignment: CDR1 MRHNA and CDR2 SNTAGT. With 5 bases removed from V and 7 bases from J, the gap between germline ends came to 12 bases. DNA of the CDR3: TGTGCCAGCAGTCAGGACAGTGACCAGCCCCAGCATTTT. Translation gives CASSQDSDQPQHF.

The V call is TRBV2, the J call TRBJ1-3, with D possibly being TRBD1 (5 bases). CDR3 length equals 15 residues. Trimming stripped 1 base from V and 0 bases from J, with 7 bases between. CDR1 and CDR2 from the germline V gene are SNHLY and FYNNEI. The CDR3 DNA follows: TGTGCCAGCAGTGAAGGCACAGGCTCTGGAAACACCATATATTTT. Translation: CASSEGTGSGNTIYF.

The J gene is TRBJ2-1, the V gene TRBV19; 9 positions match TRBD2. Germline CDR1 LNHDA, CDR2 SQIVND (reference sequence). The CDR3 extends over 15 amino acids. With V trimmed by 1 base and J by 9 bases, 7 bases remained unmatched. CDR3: CASSIVAGGNSEQFF. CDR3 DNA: TGTGCCAGTAGTATAGTCGCGGGGGGGAACTCTGAGCAGTTCTTC.